These 18 T cell receptor beta chains were sequenced from one sample in a study of molecular identifiers for immune sequencing clone quantification. TCRdb reanalysed the PCR reads using MiXCR and keeps one entry per CDR3 protein. The data hold around 480,000 distinct CDR3 sequences, with over 20% observed a single time. Sample: naive CD8+ T cells from blood, with Jurkat cell RNA spiked in. Subset described: FACS-sorted CD8+CD4-CCR7+CD45RA+ naive T cells. The receptor source for this set is a human donor in good health. Some libraries in this study had Jurkat cell RNA spiked in.

As to this clonotype: With a much larger clone just one base away, this may be a read error. The chain joins TRBV5-5 to TRBJ2-7, with TRBD2 matching over 7 bases. Germline assignment: CDR1 SGHKS and CDR2 YYEKEE (reference sequence). The CDR3 is 14 amino acids. CDR3 amino acids: CASGLGGKAYEQYF. The CDR3 DNA follows: TGTGCCAGCGGCTTGGGAGGGAAGGCCTACGAGCAGTACTTC.

Note on this clonotype: One end of the junction fails to match germline, which may point to a read error. This chain uses TRBV7-9 with TRBJ2-3; tentatively, D is TRBD1 or TRBD2 (5 bases each). This CDR3 is 12 amino acids long. Looked up from germline, CDR1 is SEHNR and CDR2 is FQNEAQ (reference sequence). CDR3: CAGSLGTDTQYF. The CDR3 DNA sequence: TGTGCCGGCAGCTTAGGGACCGATACGCAGTATTTT.

As to this clonotype: This may come from a read error, since a much larger clone is one base off. CDR3 nucleotide sequence: TGTGCCAGCAGTTTTCGGGGGCGAGGCACTGGAGCTTTCTTT. This translates into CASSFRGRGTGAFF. The rearrangement joins TRBV28 to TRBJ1-1; D is possibly TRBD1 (6 bases). Germline values: CDR1 MDHEN, CDR2 SYDVKM. There are 14 residues in the CDR3.

The chain couples TRBV27 to TRBJ1-2; TRBD1 matches at 7 bases. With V trimmed by 5 bases and J by 4 bases, 13 bases remained unmatched. Germline assignment: CDR1 MNHEY and CDR2 SMNVEV (reference sequence). This CDR3 is built from 16 residues. The CDR3 reads CASSTWTGSLGYGYTF. The CDR3 DNA reads TGTGCCAGCAGTACTTGGACAGGCTCGCTAGGCTATGGCTACACCTTC.

This clonotype has a handful of counts. The genes are TRBV12-3 or TRBV12-4 and TRBJ2-7; D remains unclear. V lost 3 bases and J lost 4, with 25 bases in between. The CDR3 loop spans 18 amino acids. In nucleotides, the CDR3 is TGTGCCAGCAGTTTCATCCCCGGACGCTCAGCACCAGAATACGAGCAGTACTTC. Residues: CASSFIPGRSAPEYEQYF.

The gene calls are TRBV12-5 and TRBJ2-1, with D perhaps being TRBD1 or TRBD2 (5 bases each). CDR1 is LGHNT and CDR2 is FRNRAP in the germline V gene. The CDR3 length is 14 residues. V lost 1 base and J lost 4, with 8 bases in between. As DNA, the CDR3 is TGTGCTAGTGGTTTGGGGGACGGATACAATGAGCAGTTCTTC. This gives the protein CASGLGDGYNEQFF.

This chain links TRBV7-8 with TRBJ2-3, with 7 bases that match TRBD1. The CDR3 contains 15 residues. Germline CDR1 and CDR2: SGHVS and FQNEAQ. The ends lost 3 bases at V and 4 bases at J; junction bases unmatched: 7. The CDR3 DNA reads as TGTGCCAGCAGCTTCAGCCGTACAGGGGCAGATACGCAGTATTTT. Its translation: CASSFSRTGADTQYF. The full variable domain, its missing parts supplied by reference TRBV7-8 and TRBJ2-3, is GAGVSQSPRYKVAKRGQDVALRCDPISGHVSLFWYQQALGQGPEFLTYFQNEAQLDKSGLPSDRFFAERPEGSVSTLKIQRTQQEDSAVYLCASSFSRTGADTQYFGPGTRLTVL.

The gene calls are TRBV7-9 and TRBJ2-1, with TRBD2 as a possible D gene (7 bases). V was trimmed by 5 bases and J by 3 bases, leaving 14 bases between them. Germline lookup yields CDR1 SEHNR and CDR2 FQNEAQ (reference sequence). The CDR3 has 15 amino acids. The CDR3 region is CASSGGGGGYNEQFF. CDR3 nucleotides: TGTGCCAGCAGCGGGGGGGGGGGCGGCTACAATGAGCAGTTCTTC.

The V and J genes are TRBV6-2 or TRBV6-3 and TRBJ2-5; 7 bases are a match to TRBD2. Germline CDR1 MNHEY, CDR2 SVGEGT. The CDR3 loop spans 17 amino acids. The junction had 14 bases not matched to a gene; V was cut back by 2 bases and J by 5 bases. The CDR3: CASSYRSSGPLGETQYF. CDR3 coding DNA: TGTGCCAGCAGTTACAGGTCTAGCGGCCCACTGGGGGAGACCCAGTACTTC.

Many counts were recorded for this clonotype. The rearrangement uses TRBV18 and TRBJ1-1; a possible D gene is TRBD1 (6 bases). The CDR3 covers 15 residues. Trimming stripped 6 bases from V and 3 bases from J, with 17 bases between. Looked up from germline, CDR1 is KGHSH and CDR2 is LQKENI. The chain's CDR3 is CASSALEGDYTEAFF. The CDR3 region has the DNA TGTGCCAGCTCGGCTCTAGAGGGGGATTACACTGAAGCTTTCTTT.

This clonotype was detected ten times or more. The V call is TRBV12-3 or TRBV12-4, the J call TRBJ2-5; 8 bases align to TRBD2. V shed 5 bases, J shed 2 bases, and the junction held 4 bases outside the gene matches. The CDR3 spans 14 residues. Here the CDR3 DNA reads TGTGCCAGCAGTGGCGGGGGGACGCAAGAGACCCAGTACTTC. Translated, it gives CASSGGGTQETQYF.

This clonotype was counted only a few times. J is TRBJ1-4 and V is TRBV7-9, with D possibly matching TRBD1 (5 bases). This CDR3 is built from 18 residues. Germline V gene data show CDR1 as SEHNR and CDR2 as FQNEAQ (reference sequence). With 5 bases removed from V and 6 bases from J, the gap between germline ends came to 25 bases. CDR3 in DNA: TGTGCCAGCAGCCCACGTAGGGGCACGGCAGGGCCGGATGAAAAACTGTTTTTT. Its translation is CASSPRRGTAGPDEKLFF.

At least ten counts were recorded for this clonotype. This chain connects TRBV20-1 to TRBJ2-7; D may be TRBD2 (7 bases). V lost 3 bases and J 3 bases, leaving 15 bases between the germline ends. The CDR3 consists of 14 residues. CDR1 is DFQATT and CDR2 is SNEGSKA in the germline V gene (reference sequence). Here the CDR3 reads CSARARGGFYEQYF. DNA of the CDR3: TGCAGTGCTAGGGCGCGCGGGGGCTTCTACGAGCAGTACTTC.

This clonotype came up a few times. The V call is TRBV20-1, the J call TRBJ2-4; 9 positions agree with TRBD1. J gave up 0 bases and V 5 bases, and 5 bases lay outside the gene matches. The CDR3 has 15 residues. CDR1 and CDR2 (germline): DFQATT, SNEGSKA (reference sequence). CDR3 coding DNA: TGCAGTGCTCTGGGACAGGGTCTAGCCAAAAACATTCAGTACTTC. Encoded protein: CSALGQGLAKNIQYF.

The chain joins TRBV7-9 to TRBJ2-1, with 9 bases that match TRBD1. The V and J ends lost 1 base and 4 bases, in that order; junction bases with no gene match: 2. The length of the CDR3 is 15 residues. Germline-derived CDR1 and CDR2 are SEHNR and FQNEAQ (reference sequence). The CDR3 spells CASSLGTGVYNEQFF. CDR3 nucleotide sequence: TGTGCCAGCAGCTTAGGGACAGGGGTTTACAATGAGCAGTTCTTC.

Points on this clonotype: A junction boundary mismatches the germline segment, possibly from a read error. The chain carries TRBV5-6 and TRBJ1-5, with 7 bases lining up with TRBD1. CDR1 SGHDT and CDR2 YYEEEE come from the germline V gene. The CDR3 has 16 residues. Here the CDR3 DNA reads TGTGTCAGCAGCTCCGGACAGGAGAATAGCAATCAGCCCCAGCATTTT. As protein: CVSSSGQENSNQPQHF.

This clonotype was seen many times. The J gene is TRBJ1-2, the V gene TRBV6-5, with TRBD1 matching over 11 bases. The CDR3 extends over 14 amino acids. V lost 2 bases, J lost 8 bases, and 4 bases stayed unmatched. Germline CDR1 reads MNHEY; CDR2 reads SVGAGI. DNA for the CDR3: TGTGCCAGCAGTTACGGACAGGGGGCAGGGGGCTACACCTTC. Protein: CASSYGQGAGGYTF.

This clonotype turned up a few times. The DNA for the CDR3 is TGTGCCAGTAACACAGGTCCTTTGCCCCAGCATTTT. Its protein is CASNTGPLPQHF. The J gene is TRBJ1-5, the V gene TRBV19; the D gene is possibly TRBD1 (5 bases). The CDR3 runs 12 residues. Germline CDR1 reads LNHDA; CDR2 reads SQIVND (reference sequence). With 7 bases removed from V and 9 bases from J, the gap between germline ends came to 13 bases.